This is a list of T cell receptor beta chains from one sample in a study of T cell repertoires in cytomegalovirus infection. TCRdb analysed the reads with MiXCR anew, one entry per CDR3 protein. The sample gives roughly 200,000 distinct CDR3 sequences, roughly 17% of which show up once; under 30% is in the top ten. Sequenced sample: CD8+ T cells from PBMCs. These receptors all come from a human donor in good health (CMV status not recorded). Some clones in this sample may be carry-over from other donors' samples. Both conserved end residues are part of each CDR3. Fields, in order: D gene, clone size, V gene, J gene, CDR3 protein, CDR3 DNA. The D gene is left open where the match is weak. Size is stated for part of the rows, as once, few or many counts, or as a class when the clone is expanded.

D gene: .; clone size: .; V gene: TRBV7-2; J gene: TRBJ1-6; CDR3 protein: CASRWDARGSPLHF; CDR3 DNA: TGTGCCAGCAGGTGGGACGCCCGGGGTTCACCCCTCCACTTT
D gene: .; clone size: few; V gene: TRBV11-2; J gene: TRBJ2-1; CDR3 protein: CASSLISDHEQFF; CDR3 DNA: TGTGCCAGCAGCTTAATTTCGGACCATGAGCAGTTCTTC
D gene: TRBD1; clone size: .; V gene: TRBV27; J gene: TRBJ1-1; CDR3 protein: CASSGPGQGARAFF; CDR3 DNA: TGTGCCAGCAGTGGGCCGGGACAGGGTGCGCGGGCTTTCTTT
D gene: TRBD2; clone size: .; V gene: TRBV28; J gene: TRBJ2-7; CDR3 protein: CASMWGGGSYEQYF; CDR3 DNA: TGTGCCAGCATGTGGGGCGGGGGGTCCTACGAGCAGTACTTC
D gene: .; clone size: few; V gene: TRBV7-9; J gene: TRBJ2-3; CDR3 protein: CASSFKWEPNDGTDTQYF; CDR3 DNA: TGTGCCAGCAGCTTCAAATGGGAACCGAACGATGGCACAGATACGCAGTATTTT
D gene: .; clone size: few; V gene: TRBV7-8; J gene: TRBJ2-7; CDR3 protein: CASSLEIRYEQYF; CDR3 DNA: TGTGCCAGCAGCTTAGAGATACGGTACGAGCAGTACTTC
D gene: .; clone size: few; V gene: TRBV7-2; J gene: TRBJ2-3; CDR3 protein: CASSLRRVSTDTQYF; CDR3 DNA: TGTGCCAGCAGCCTTAGAAGGGTTAGCACGGATACGCAGTATTTT
D gene: .; clone size: few; V gene: TRBV25-1; J gene: TRBJ2-7; CDR3 protein: CASSGGFSYEQYF; CDR3 DNA: TGTGCCAGCAGTGGAGGGTTCTCCTACGAGCAGTACTTC
D gene: .; clone size: .; V gene: TRBV28; J gene: TRBJ1-1; CDR3 protein: CASSFQGSRTEAFF; CDR3 DNA: TGTGCCAGCAGTTTTCAAGGCAGCCGCACTGAAGCTTTCTTT
D gene: .; clone size: few; V gene: TRBV27; J gene: TRBJ2-4; CDR3 protein: CASSLPAGIQYF; CDR3 DNA: TGTGCCAGCAGTCTCCCAGCGGGCATTCAGTACTTC
D gene: .; clone size: few; V gene: TRBV28; J gene: TRBJ1-4; CDR3 protein: CASCRRANEKLFF; CDR3 DNA: TGTGCCAGCTGCAGAAGGGCTAATGAAAAACTGTTTTTT
D gene: .; clone size: .; V gene: TRBV7-9; J gene: TRBJ2-5; CDR3 protein: CASSLGGTQYF; CDR3 DNA: TGTGCCAGCAGCTTAGGAGGGACCCAGTACTTC
D gene: TRBD1; clone size: .; V gene: TRBV28; J gene: TRBJ1-2; CDR3 protein: CASSEGTGWRNYGYTF; CDR3 DNA: TGTGCCAGCAGTGAAGGGACAGGGTGGAGGAACTATGGCTACACCTTC
D gene: TRBD2; clone size: .; V gene: TRBV7-9; J gene: TRBJ2-1; CDR3 protein: CASSSDLAGYYNEQFF; CDR3 DNA: TGTGCCAGCAGCTCTGATTTAGCGGGGTACTACAATGAGCAGTTCTTC
D gene: .; clone size: .; V gene: TRBV7-8; J gene: TRBJ2-1; CDR3 protein: CASSLAGLLAYNEQFF; CDR3 DNA: TGTGCCAGCAGCTTAGCGGGACTGCTCGCCTACAATGAGCAGTTCTTC
D gene: .; clone size: few; V gene: TRBV15; J gene: TRBJ1-6; CDR3 protein: CATSRDRQINSPLHF; CDR3 DNA: TGTGCCACCAGCAGAGATCGCCAGATTAATTCACCCCTCCACTTT
D gene: TRBD1; clone size: few; V gene: TRBV28; J gene: TRBJ1-2; CDR3 protein: CASSLFVTGVTNYGYTF; CDR3 DNA: TGTGCCAGCAGTTTATTCGTGACAGGGGTTACTAACTATGGCTACACCTTC
D gene: .; clone size: .; V gene: TRBV24-1; J gene: TRBJ2-1; CDR3 protein: CATSDQGKTEQFF; CDR3 DNA: TGTGCCACCAGTGATCAGGGGAAGACTGAGCAGTTCTTC
D gene: .; clone size: .; V gene: TRBV7-9; J gene: TRBJ2-4; CDR3 protein: CASSLTNLTAKNIQYF; CDR3 DNA: TGTGCCAGCAGCCTAACGAACCTTACAGCCAAAAACATTCAGTACTTC
D gene: .; clone size: few; V gene: TRBV28; J gene: TRBJ1-2; CDR3 protein: CASSTLRGLFRRGYTF; CDR3 DNA: TGTGCCAGCAGTACCCTCCGGGGACTGTTTCGTCGGGGCTACACCTTC
D gene: .; clone size: many; V gene: TRBV7-8; J gene: TRBJ2-3; CDR3 protein: CASSLASGGSSTDTQYF; CDR3 DNA: TGTGCCAGCAGCTTAGCGTCCGGAGGGTCTAGCACAGATACGCAGTATTTT
D gene: .; clone size: .; V gene: TRBV28; J gene: TRBJ1-5; CDR3 protein: CASNWQKNQPQHF; CDR3 DNA: TGTGCCAGCAATTGGCAGAAAAATCAGCCCCAGCATTTT
D gene: .; clone size: few; V gene: TRBV7-8; J gene: TRBJ2-2; CDR3 protein: CASSLVPGPTTGELFF; CDR3 DNA: TGTGCCAGCAGCTTAGTTCCCGGGCCTACGACCGGGGAGCTGTTTTTT
D gene: TRBD1; clone size: few; V gene: TRBV7-9; J gene: TRBJ2-2; CDR3 protein: CASSPGTGSFANTGELFF; CDR3 DNA: TGTGCCAGCAGCCCCGGGACAGGGTCCTTCGCGAACACCGGGGAGCTGTTTTTT
D gene: .; clone size: .; V gene: TRBV27; J gene: TRBJ2-3; CDR3 protein: CASSQRTDTQYF; CDR3 DNA: TGTGCCAGCAGCCAACGGACAGATACGCAGTATTTT
D gene: TRBD1; clone size: .; V gene: TRBV27; J gene: TRBJ1-5; CDR3 protein: CASSQGGAPNQPQHF; CDR3 DNA: TGTGCCAGCAGTCAGGGGGGGGCCCCGAATCAGCCCCAGCATTTT
D gene: TRBD1; clone size: few; V gene: TRBV29-1; J gene: TRBJ2-1; CDR3 protein: CSVIRTGVGYNEQFF; CDR3 DNA: TGCAGCGTGATACGGACAGGGGTGGGATACAATGAGCAGTTCTTC
D gene: TRBD2; clone size: .; V gene: TRBV19; J gene: TRBJ2-5; CDR3 protein: CASSPRVGTTQETQYF; CDR3 DNA: TGTGCCAGTAGTCCCCGGGTAGGGACTACCCAAGAGACCCAGTACTTC